This note documents a single T cell receptor (beta chain) sequence. Its antigen is undetermined. Every TCR library consumed 3500 ng of total RNA. Researchers generated cDNA in eight separate reactions per sample. TCRdb reanalyzed the 5' RACE reads and collapses them to one entry per CDR3 protein, without DNA. The sample is made up of some 450,000 distinct CDR3 sequences, and the top ten hold 2% to 3% of it. The data were obtained in a study of monozygotic twins with inflammatory bowel disease. Broader study findings: IBD-affected twins scored below their healthy co-twins in TCRbeta diversity (inverse Simpson).

CDR3 length equals 16 residues. CDR1 and CDR2 from the germline V gene are SGHRS and YFSETQ. The chain is built from TRBV5-1 and TRBJ2-1; TCRdb outputs TRBD1, but without DNA this stays unchecked. The sequenced sample consisted of blood. This receptor was taken from a human donor with ulcerative colitis or Crohn's disease, or a healthy co-twin of an affected twin (not recorded which). The CDR3 sequence is CASSSHRGLGVNEQFF. The full variable domain, completed using reference TRBV5-1 and TRBJ2-1, is KAGVTQTPRYLIKTRGQQVTLSCSPISGHRSVSWYQQTPGQGLQFLFEYFSETQRNKGNFPGRFSGRQFSNSRSEMNVSTLELGDSALYLCASSSHRGLGVNEQFFGPGTRLTVL.